A selection of T cell receptor beta chains follows, all from one sample in a study of T cell repertoires in cytomegalovirus infection. These receptors have no known antigen. TCRdb re-called the reads with MiXCR, one entry per CDR3 protein. The table lists approximately 150,000 distinct CDR3 sequences, about a fifth of them singletons. Sequenced material: CD8+ T cells from cultured PBMCs, taken from culture after CMV antigen stimulation. These receptors were obtained from a human donor in good health (CMV status not recorded). Some clones in this sample may be carry-over from other donors' samples. Both conserved end residues are part of each CDR3. Each record gives: V gene, J gene, D gene, CDR3 length, clone size, CDR3 protein, CDR3 DNA. The D gene is left open where the match is weak. Expanded clones are given a class, and other clones once, few, many or no size at all.

V gene: TRBV9; J gene: TRBJ2-3; D gene: TRBD1; CDR3 length: 14; clone size: -; CDR3 protein: CASSVQGASDTQYF; CDR3 DNA: TGTGCCAGCAGCGTACAGGGGGCTTCAGATACGCAGTATTTT
V gene: TRBV7-2; J gene: TRBJ1-2; D gene: TRBD1; CDR3 length: 12; clone size: many; CDR3 protein: CATEGQNYGYTF; CDR3 DNA: TGTGCCACCGAGGGACAGAACTATGGCTACACCTTC
V gene: TRBV7-9; J gene: TRBJ1-2; D gene: -; CDR3 length: 14; clone size: -; CDR3 protein: CASSSPDNPYGYTF; CDR3 DNA: TGTGCCAGCAGCTCACCGGACAACCCTTATGGCTACACCTTC
V gene: TRBV7-9; J gene: TRBJ2-4; D gene: -; CDR3 length: 15; clone size: -; CDR3 protein: CASSFQEGTKNSQYF; CDR3 DNA: TGTGCCAGCAGCTTCCAAGAGGGAACCAAAAACAGTCAGTACTTC
V gene: TRBV4-3; J gene: TRBJ2-3; D gene: TRBD2; CDR3 length: 15; clone size: -; CDR3 protein: CASSRRGGGTDTQYF; CDR3 DNA: TGCGCCAGCAGCCGCCGGGGGGGCGGCACAGATACGCAGTATTTT
V gene: TRBV27; J gene: TRBJ1-5; D gene: TRBD1; CDR3 length: 14; clone size: -; CDR3 protein: CASSFTQGSQPQHF; CDR3 DNA: TGTGCCAGCAGTTTCACACAGGGGTCTCAGCCCCAGCATTTT
V gene: TRBV6-1; J gene: TRBJ1-2; D gene: TRBD1; CDR3 length: 14; clone size: -; CDR3 protein: CAGFPGQGGDGYTF; CDR3 DNA: TGTGCCGGATTTCCGGGACAGGGAGGGGATGGCTACACCTTC
V gene: TRBV4-3; J gene: TRBJ1-2; D gene: -; CDR3 length: 16; clone size: -; CDR3 protein: CASSQDAGGRNYGYTF; CDR3 DNA: TGCGCCAGCAGCCAAGATGCAGGCGGAAGGAACTATGGCTACACCTTC
V gene: TRBV12-3/TRBV12-4; J gene: TRBJ1-5; D gene: -; CDR3 length: 14; clone size: -; CDR3 protein: CASSPWAVNQPQHF; CDR3 DNA: TGTGCCAGCAGCCCCTGGGCGGTCAATCAGCCCCAGCATTTT
V gene: TRBV7-9; J gene: TRBJ1-4; D gene: -; CDR3 length: 17; clone size: few; CDR3 protein: CASSPTEQGTQREKLFF; CDR3 DNA: TGTGCCAGCAGCCCAACTGAGCAGGGTACGCAGCGTGAAAAACTGTTTTTT
V gene: TRBV29-1; J gene: TRBJ1-3; D gene: -; CDR3 length: 16; clone size: many; CDR3 protein: CSVGTGQHLSGNTIYF; CDR3 DNA: TGCAGCGTTGGCACAGGACAGCATCTCTCTGGAAACACCATATATTTT
V gene: TRBV7-8; J gene: TRBJ1-3; D gene: -; CDR3 length: 14; clone size: -; CDR3 protein: CASSDSYSGNTIYF; CDR3 DNA: TGTGCCAGCAGCGACAGCTACTCTGGAAACACCATATATTTT
V gene: TRBV12-3/TRBV12-4; J gene: TRBJ2-7; D gene: -; CDR3 length: 13; clone size: few; CDR3 protein: CASSLGDNYEQYF; CDR3 DNA: TGTGCCAGCAGTTTAGGGGATAACTACGAGCAGTACTTC
V gene: TRBV7-9; J gene: TRBJ2-3; D gene: TRBD1; CDR3 length: 15; clone size: -; CDR3 protein: CASSLRDSTTDTQYF; CDR3 DNA: TGTGCCAGCAGCTTACGGGACAGCACCACAGATACGCAGTATTTT
V gene: TRBV19; J gene: TRBJ1-5; D gene: TRBD1; CDR3 length: 15; clone size: -; CDR3 protein: CASSEMGQGIQPQHF; CDR3 DNA: TGTGCCAGTAGTGAAATGGGACAGGGGATTCAGCCCCAGCATTTT
V gene: TRBV6-5; J gene: TRBJ2-1; D gene: TRBD2; CDR3 length: 18; clone size: few; CDR3 protein: CASSSTSPGLAAHNEQFF; CDR3 DNA: TGTGCCAGCAGTTCCACATCCCCGGGACTAGCGGCCCACAATGAGCAGTTCTTC
V gene: TRBV7-9; J gene: TRBJ2-2; D gene: -; CDR3 length: 16; clone size: few; CDR3 protein: CASSPEGPANTGELFF; CDR3 DNA: TGTGCCAGCAGCCCGGAGGGGCCGGCGAACACCGGGGAGCTGTTTTTT
V gene: TRBV2; J gene: TRBJ1-4; D gene: TRBD1; CDR3 length: 14; clone size: few; CDR3 protein: CASSEDRVLEKLFF; CDR3 DNA: TGTGCCAGCAGTGAGGACAGGGTGCTTGAAAAACTGTTTTTT